What follows describes a single TCR beta chain. Its target is not known. A read error may explain this, as a much larger clone is one base away. This sample is drawn from a study of T cells in Graves' hyperthyroidism and ophthalmopathy. Study findings and constraints: The model forecast ophthalmopathy, anticipating it by a median around 6.5 months before onset.

Per the germline V gene, CDR1 is SGHVS and CDR2 is FNYEAQ. The CDR3 spans 15 residues. The investigators amplified TCR beta CDR3 regions from RNA transcripts. During a first-round RT-PCR of the TCR CDR3, the HTBI primer set was used. MiXCR was run by TCRdb on the multiplex PCR reads, yielding one entry per CDR3 protein. Of 100,000 to 140,000 distinct CDR3 sequences in the sample, roughly 15% were seen once. The genes are TRBV7-6 and TRBJ2-1, with 13 bases matching TRBD2. This clonotype originated in a woman aged 45-60 years with Graves' hyperthyroidism. Input material: blood. The CDR3 protein is CASSAGLAGYNEQSF. In nucleotides, the CDR3 is TGTGCCAGCAGCGCGGGACTAGCGGGATACAATGAGCAGTCCTTC. Together with reference TRBV7-6 and TRBJ2-1, the CDR3 gives the full variable domain: GAGVSQSPRYKVTKRGQDVALRCDPISGHVSLYWYRQALGQGPEFLTYFNYEAQQDKSGLPNDRFSAERPEGSISTLTIQRTEQRDSAMYRCASSAGLAGYNEQSFGPGTRLTVL.